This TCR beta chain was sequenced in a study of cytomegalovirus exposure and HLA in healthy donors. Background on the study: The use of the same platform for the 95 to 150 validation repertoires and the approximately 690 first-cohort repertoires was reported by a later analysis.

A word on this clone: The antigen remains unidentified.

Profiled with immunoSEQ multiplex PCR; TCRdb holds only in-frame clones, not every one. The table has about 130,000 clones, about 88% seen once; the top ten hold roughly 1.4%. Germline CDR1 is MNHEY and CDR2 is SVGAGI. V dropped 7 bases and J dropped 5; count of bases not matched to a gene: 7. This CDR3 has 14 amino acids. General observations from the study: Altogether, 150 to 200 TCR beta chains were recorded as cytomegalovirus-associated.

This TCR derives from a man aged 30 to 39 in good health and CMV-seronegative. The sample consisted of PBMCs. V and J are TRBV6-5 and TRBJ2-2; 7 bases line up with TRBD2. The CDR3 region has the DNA TGTGCCAGCAACCTTGGACTAGAGACCGGGGAGCTGTTTTTT. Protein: CASNLGLETGELFF.